The table lists the clone carrying this T cell receptor beta chain with a few counts. No antigen is known for it. The assay was immunoSEQ multiplex PCR, and TCRdb's table has in-frame clones only and misses some. The sample lists tens of thousands of clones; 80% to 90% were seen once. The sample comes from a study of T cell responses to AZD1222 COVID-19 vaccine. Whether given at about 4 or about 12 weeks, second doses were pooled. Whole-study results and caveats: Baseline serostatus was positive in only six AZD1222 recipients. The sample set comprised mostly white British donors with more females, and clonal diversity was possibly underestimated. Reportedly, nearly half the spike-specific TCRs target unmutated variant regions.

The receptor's source is an adult who received the AZD1222 COVID-19 vaccine. Material: peripheral blood, obtained 28 days after the second AZD1222 dose.

As DNA, the CDR3 is TGTGCCACCAGTGATCTTGACAGGGACGAGCAGTACTTC. Amino acid sequence: CATSDLDRDEQYF. V and J are TRBV24-1 and TRBJ2-7, with 7 nucleotides matching TRBD1. Germline lookup yields CDR1 KGHDR and CDR2 SFDVKD. Germline trimming cut 3 bases from V and 5 bases from J; bases unmatched to any gene: 3. The CDR3 length is 13 residues.